This T cell receptor beta chain was retrieved from a study of technical replicates of blood from a few donors. TCRdb keeps only in-frame clones here, not all; method: immunoSEQ multiplex PCR. The sample contains tens of thousands of clones, roughly 94% of which appear only once. Germline CDR1 is MGHDK and CDR2 is SYGVNS. The germline V and J ends were trimmed by 4 bases and 1 base, with 10 bases remaining between them. The CDR3 spans 14 residues. Material for sequencing was T cells isolated from PBMCs. The chain has TRBV25-1 and TRBJ1-1; TRBD1 is a possible D gene (5 bases). This sequence originates from a human donor in good health. The CDR3 sequence: CASSVQGPNTEAFF. The DNA of the CDR3 is TGTGCCAGCAGTGTGCAGGGCCCGAACACTGAAGCTTTCTTT.